This is a list of T cell receptor beta chains from one sample in a study of cytomegalovirus exposure and HLA in healthy donors. Data came from immunoSEQ multiplex PCR; TCRdb stores just in-frame clones and leaves some out. The sample has about 130,000 clones; approximately 60% are singletons. Sequencing used PBMCs. These TCRs come from a human donor in good health. The CDR3 runs from the conserved cysteine through the conserved F or W. The order of the fields is V gene, J gene, clone size, D gene, CDR3 protein, CDR3 DNA. D genes are given only for firm matches. Expanded clones get a size class; other rows say once, few or many, or leave the size out.

v_call: TRBV19
j_call: TRBJ2-7
clone_size: NA
d_call: NA
cdr3_aa: CASSIGGRAYEQYF
cdr3_nt: TGTGCCAGTAGTATAGGAGGGAGAGCCTACGAGCAGTACTTC

v_call: TRBV5-6
j_call: TRBJ2-5
clone_size: NA
d_call: TRBD2
cdr3_aa: CASSLVGLAGGETQYF
cdr3_nt: TGTGCCAGCAGCTTGGTGGGACTAGCGGGAGGGGAGACCCAGTACTTC

v_call: TRBV18
j_call: TRBJ2-1
clone_size: few
d_call: NA
cdr3_aa: CASSPSTKNEQFF
cdr3_nt: TGTGCCAGCTCACCCTCCACTAAAAATGAGCAGTTCTTC

v_call: TRBV6-1
j_call: TRBJ2-1
clone_size: NA
d_call: NA
cdr3_aa: CASSERVISYNEQFF
cdr3_nt: TGTGCCAGCAGTGAGCGAGTTATCTCCTACAATGAGCAGTTCTTC

v_call: TRBV5-4
j_call: TRBJ2-7
clone_size: few
d_call: NA
cdr3_aa: CASSLPGVYYEQYF
cdr3_nt: TGTGCCAGCAGCTTGCCGGGAGTCTACTACGAGCAGTACTTC

v_call: TRBV28
j_call: TRBJ1-2
clone_size: NA
d_call: NA
cdr3_aa: CASSLTAATYGYTF
cdr3_nt: TGTGCCAGCAGCTTGACAGCAGCCACCTATGGCTACACCTTC

v_call: TRBV6-4
j_call: TRBJ2-3
clone_size: NA
d_call: TRBD2
cdr3_aa: CASSLGLAGGYTQYF
cdr3_nt: TGTGCCAGCAGTTTGGGACTAGCGGGAGGATATACGCAGTATTTT

v_call: TRBV4-3
j_call: TRBJ1-2
clone_size: NA
d_call: NA
cdr3_aa: CASSQDSRYGYTF
cdr3_nt: TGCGCCAGCAGCCAAGATTCCCGCTATGGCTACACCTTC

v_call: TRBV28
j_call: TRBJ1-5
clone_size: few
d_call: NA
cdr3_aa: CASSSGGDGQPQHF
cdr3_nt: TGTGCCAGCAGTTCCGGTGGAGACGGTCAGCCCCAGCATTTT

v_call: TRBV19
j_call: TRBJ2-1
clone_size: few
d_call: TRBD2
cdr3_aa: CASSIQGEGFNEQFF
cdr3_nt: TGTGCCAGTAGTATACAAGGGGAGGGTTTTAATGAGCAGTTCTTC

v_call: TRBV5-4
j_call: TRBJ2-3
clone_size: NA
d_call: TRBD2
cdr3_aa: CASSWAGTKSTDTQYF
cdr3_nt: TGTGCCAGCAGCTGGGCCGGGACTAAAAGCACAGATACGCAGTATTTT

v_call: TRBV5-1
j_call: TRBJ1-6
clone_size: NA
d_call: NA
cdr3_aa: CASSLVGVGYSPLHF
cdr3_nt: TGCGCCAGCAGCTTGGTCGGGGTAGGTTATTCACCCCTCCACTTT

v_call: TRBV5-1
j_call: TRBJ2-7
clone_size: NA
d_call: TRBD2
cdr3_aa: CASSPLGGSSYEQYF
cdr3_nt: TGCGCCAGCAGCCCCCTGGGGGGGAGCTCCTACGAGCAGTACTTC

v_call: TRBV6-5
j_call: TRBJ2-7
clone_size: NA
d_call: NA
cdr3_aa: CASSSGGSYEQYF
cdr3_nt: TGTGCCAGCAGTTCTGGGGGGTCCTACGAGCAGTACTTC

v_call: TRBV5-6
j_call: TRBJ2-6
clone_size: NA
d_call: NA
cdr3_aa: CASSPGFGANVLTF
cdr3_nt: TGTGCCAGCAGCCCGGGGTTTGGGGCCAACGTCCTGACTTTC

v_call: TRBV5-1
j_call: TRBJ2-3
clone_size: NA
d_call: NA
cdr3_aa: CASSRSEGRYDTQYF
cdr3_nt: TGCGCCAGCAGCCGGAGCGAGGGCCGATATGATACGCAGTATTTT

v_call: TRBV27
j_call: TRBJ2-1
clone_size: NA
d_call: TRBD2
cdr3_aa: CASRQGLAVSYNEQFF
cdr3_nt: TGTGCCAGCAGACAAGGACTAGCGGTCTCCTACAATGAGCAGTTCTTC

v_call: TRBV6-5
j_call: TRBJ2-2
clone_size: NA
d_call: TRBD1
cdr3_aa: CASSYSPDRGSGELFF
cdr3_nt: TGTGCCAGCAGTTACTCTCCGGACAGGGGCTCCGGGGAGCTGTTTTTT

v_call: TRBV5-6
j_call: TRBJ2-7
clone_size: NA
d_call: TRBD1
cdr3_aa: CASSSRQGANEQYF
cdr3_nt: TGTGCCAGCAGCTCCCGACAGGGGGCCAACGAGCAGTACTTC

v_call: TRBV5-1
j_call: TRBJ1-3
clone_size: NA
d_call: NA
cdr3_aa: CASSLRSSSERYSGNTIYF
cdr3_nt: TGCGCCAGCAGCTTGCGCTCCTCCTCAGAAAGATACTCTGGAAACACCATATATTTT

v_call: TRBV4-1
j_call: TRBJ2-7
clone_size: NA
d_call: TRBD1
cdr3_aa: CASSPRQGGYEQYF
cdr3_nt: TGCGCCAGCAGCCCCCGACAGGGTGGCTACGAGCAGTACTTC

v_call: TRBV14
j_call: TRBJ2-7
clone_size: NA
d_call: TRBD2
cdr3_aa: CASSHSGGHLSYEQYF
cdr3_nt: TGTGCCAGCAGCCACAGCGGGGGACACCTCTCCTACGAGCAGTACTTC

v_call: TRBV19
j_call: TRBJ1-1
clone_size: NA
d_call: NA
cdr3_aa: CASSSRAEAFF
cdr3_nt: TGTGCCAGTAGTAGCAGGGCTGAAGCTTTCTTT

v_call: TRBV7-6
j_call: TRBJ2-7
clone_size: NA
d_call: TRBD1
cdr3_aa: CASSFGQARGEQYF
cdr3_nt: TGTGCCAGCAGCTTCGGACAGGCTCGGGGCGAGCAGTACTTC

v_call: TRBV28
j_call: TRBJ2-3
clone_size: NA
d_call: NA
cdr3_aa: CASKMGLQDTQYF
cdr3_nt: TGTGCCAGCAAGATGGGGCTACAAGATACGCAGTATTTT

v_call: TRBV28
j_call: TRBJ1-5
clone_size: NA
d_call: NA
cdr3_aa: CASSLYAGSSNQPQHF
cdr3_nt: TGTGCCAGCAGTTTATATGCAGGAAGTAGCAATCAGCCCCAGCATTTT

v_call: TRBV19
j_call: TRBJ2-5
clone_size: few
d_call: TRBD2
cdr3_aa: CASSGTSGNQETQYF
cdr3_nt: TGTGCCAGTAGTGGGACTAGCGGCAACCAAGAGACCCAGTACTTC

v_call: TRBV9
j_call: TRBJ2-1
clone_size: few
d_call: TRBD2
cdr3_aa: CASSVATSGRAYNEQFF
cdr3_nt: TGTGCCAGCAGCGTAGCGACTAGCGGGAGGGCCTACAATGAGCAGTTCTTC

v_call: TRBV6-5
j_call: TRBJ2-5
clone_size: NA
d_call: TRBD1
cdr3_aa: CASSPRTGDAETQYF
cdr3_nt: TGTGCCAGCAGTCCGCGGACAGGGGATGCAGAGACCCAGTACTTC

v_call: TRBV9
j_call: TRBJ2-1
clone_size: NA
d_call: TRBD2
cdr3_aa: CASSVTSGVGNEQFF
cdr3_nt: TGTGCCAGCAGCGTAACTAGCGGAGTTGGCAATGAGCAGTTCTTC

v_call: TRBV2
j_call: TRBJ1-1
clone_size: NA
d_call: NA
cdr3_aa: CASSWGGRPEAFF
cdr3_nt: TGTGCCAGCAGTTGGGGAGGGCGGCCTGAAGCTTTCTTT